This T cell receptor (beta chain) was observed in a study of shared clonotypes between healthy human individuals (dated by TCRdb to the early 2020s). Turning to the overall study: The cohort comprised a couple of women and a few men aged 18 to 49 years. For each donor, CD4 naive and CD4 memory were each given three plates, CD8 naive was given two plates, and CD8 memory was given one plate. To estimate repertoire size and how much clonotypes are shared between individuals, the study performed deep sequencing of blood TCR repertoires from about five healthy adults. To increase sequencing depth and limit assay-specific biases, TCR repertoire library preparation and sequencing were carried out by different laboratories using diverse techniques. Between about 0.85 and 9.5 billion PBMCs per donor were obtained by leukapheresis.

V loses 4 bases at its end and J loses 3 bases; junction bases beyond the gene matches: 3. The germline V gene encodes CDR1 SGHRS and CDR2 YFSETQ. From the cysteine up to the phenylalanine, the CDR3 has a length of 13 residues. The read is trimmed to its CDR3 DNA, 39 bases read in frame from base 1. What the study reported, not specific to this receptor: Because the study included only a small number of donors, the genetic and exposure-history diversity represented was limited. Sampling was restricted to blood, and TCR repertoires in tissues likely differ from the TCR repertoires found in blood. Even with the large sequencing depth, rarefaction of the sorted-subset datasets indicated that sequencing was incomplete. Based on pairwise subsampling, the degree of clonotype sharing among donors was expected to be affected by sequencing depth. Compared with non-shared clonotypes, the clonotypes found in all four sorted-subset donors had higher generation probabilities. Sharing across a handful of donors was observed for about 5% of naive CD4, about 4% of naive CD8, around 2.5% of memory CD4, and around 0.42% of memory CD8 clonotypes. Naive subsets generally had larger estimated clonotype richness than memory subsets.

The donors were healthy, HIV-negative adults who had no recently reported acute infections or vaccinations. All donors were Caucasian adults living in Nashville, Tennessee, USA. Magnetic negative selection was used to enrich CD4+ T cells, after which naive cells were positively selected on CD45RA and the negative fraction became the memory subset. After blood collection by leukapheresis, PBMCs were isolated using Ficoll-Histopaque density gradient centrifugation and then cryopreserved in the vapor phase of liquid nitrogen. Analytical flow cytometry was used to check the purity and quantity of each magnetically sorted T cell population. Genomic DNA was isolated from each sorted fraction and quantified by UV absorbance on a Nanodrop 2000c. TCR CDR3 regions were amplified from genomic DNA by multiplex PCR using the deep immunoSEQ assay. Genomic DNA extracted from each cell subset was distributed evenly over all wells of several immunoSEQ 96-well plates, and each plate served as one replicate. Each replicate PCR for sorted subsets received 200 ng genomic DNA, equal to around 32,000 T cell genomes. Purified libraries were measured with a Qubit 3.0 fluorometer, size-checked on a Bioanalyzer 2100, and measured again with the KAPA Library Quantification kit. Every immunoSEQ 96-well plate was sequenced on a separate single-read 150-cycle Illumina NextSeq 550 flow cell. Regarding the original processing steps: Because the immunoSEQ output included only junctional sequences and no quality scores, the filtering could not be the same as the filtering used for full-length reads. To assign V/J genes and CDR3, sequences were annotated against IMGT germline references using PyIR, a Python wrapper for IgBLAST v1.9. Reads were removed for weak V/J assignments (E-value above 1e-6), missing CDR3, stop codons, out-of-frame junctions, or ambiguous translated residues. V3J clonotypes were defined as sequences sharing an identical inferred V gene, J gene, and CDR3 amino acid sequence. Percentage overlap between repertoires was computed as shared unique clonotypes divided by the size of the smaller repertoire. Three approaches were used to assess repertoire richness: RTK rarefaction, the Chao1 estimator, and Recon v2.1 estimates of unobserved clonotypes. Generation probabilities were computed with OLGA for all TCRbeta clonotypes obtained by the gDNA method from four donors. TCRdb took over this immuneACCESS table, retaining in-frame rearrangements with V and J assigned. Such tables are incomplete; in checked studies, under half of the missing clones stem from an unresolved V gene, and the remainder is unexplained. V and J calls and clone size are as listed in that table; D and trimming were resolved from the DNA. A total of 2.5 million or so clones appear in this sample, approximately 94% of them only once. Of the sample, around 0.14% falls within the top ten clones.

This clone was seen just once. The antigen it recognizes is unknown. No base-level quality is on record; no much larger clone is a single base apart. Other DNA sequences in the same sample also yield this CDR3. The chain couples TRBV5-1 to TRBJ2-5, and TRBD1 matches 7 of the central bases. The sequenced sample was naive CD4+ T cells sorted from blood. The label giving this sample's cell subset or site can be read as: CD45RA+ positively selected. This TCR was sampled from a man between 18 and 35 years old in good health. The bases read TGCGCCAGCAGCGCCACAGGGGAAGAGACCCAGTACTTC. The resulting protein is CASSATGEETQYF.